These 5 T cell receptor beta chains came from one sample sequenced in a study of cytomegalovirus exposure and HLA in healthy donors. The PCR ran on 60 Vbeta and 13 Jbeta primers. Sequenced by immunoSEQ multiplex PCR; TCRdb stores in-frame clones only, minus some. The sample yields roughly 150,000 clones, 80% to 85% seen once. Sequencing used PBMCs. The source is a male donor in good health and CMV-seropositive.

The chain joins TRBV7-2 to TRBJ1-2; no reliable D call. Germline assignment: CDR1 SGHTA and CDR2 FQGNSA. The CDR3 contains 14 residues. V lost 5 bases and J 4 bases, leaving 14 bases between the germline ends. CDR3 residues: CASSGLEGIYGYTF. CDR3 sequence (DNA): TGTGCCAGCAGCGGATTGGAGGGAATCTATGGCTACACCTTC.

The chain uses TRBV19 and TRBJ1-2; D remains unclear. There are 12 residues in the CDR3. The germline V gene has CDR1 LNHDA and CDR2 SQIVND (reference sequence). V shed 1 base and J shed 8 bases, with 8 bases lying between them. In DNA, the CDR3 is TGTGCCAGTAGTATAGGAGTTGTCGGCTACACCTTC. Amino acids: CASSIGVVGYTF.

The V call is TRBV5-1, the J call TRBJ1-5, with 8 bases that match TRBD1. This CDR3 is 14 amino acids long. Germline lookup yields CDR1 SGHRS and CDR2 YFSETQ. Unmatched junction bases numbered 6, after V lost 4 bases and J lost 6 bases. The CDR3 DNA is TGCGCCAGCAGCCCTGACAGGGGAGGTCAGCCCCAGCATTTT. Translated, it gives CASSPDRGGQPQHF. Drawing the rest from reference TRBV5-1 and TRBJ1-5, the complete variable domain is KAGVTQTPRYLIKTRGQQVTLSCSPISGHRSVSWYQQTPGQGLQFLFEYFSETQRNKGNFPGRFSGRQFSNSRSEMNVSTLELGDSALYLCASSPDRGGQPQHFGDGTRLSIL.

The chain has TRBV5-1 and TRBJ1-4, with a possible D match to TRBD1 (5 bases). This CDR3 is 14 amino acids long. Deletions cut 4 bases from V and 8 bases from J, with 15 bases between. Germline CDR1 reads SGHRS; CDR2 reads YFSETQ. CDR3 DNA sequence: TGCGCCAGCAGCGAATTGCCGGCAGGGGAAAAACTGTTTTTT. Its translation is CASSELPAGEKLFF.

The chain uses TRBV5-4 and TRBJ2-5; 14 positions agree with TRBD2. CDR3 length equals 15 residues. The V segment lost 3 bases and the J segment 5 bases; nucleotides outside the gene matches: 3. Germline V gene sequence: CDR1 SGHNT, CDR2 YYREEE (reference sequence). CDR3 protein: CASSSGTSGSETQYF. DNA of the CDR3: TGTGCCAGCAGCTCCGGGACTAGCGGGAGTGAGACCCAGTACTTC.